Each of the 14 T cell receptor beta chains below was sequenced from the same sample in a study of T cells in Graves' hyperthyroidism and ophthalmopathy. Researchers took RNA transcripts and amplified the TCR beta CDR3 regions from them. The HTBI primer set served for first-round RT-PCR of the TCR CDR3. TCRdb redid the calling of the multiplex PCR reads with MiXCR, one entry per CDR3 protein. The sample has about 400,000 distinct CDR3 sequences, roughly 15% seen once. Material for sequencing was blood. The receptors shown here come from a man aged 18 to 30 with Graves' ophthalmopathy.

This chain connects TRBV5-6 to TRBJ2-7; TRBD1 is a possible D gene (5 bases). Germline loops: CDR1 SGHDT, CDR2 YYEEEE. V shed 3 bases and J shed 0 bases, with 13 bases lying between them. This CDR3 is built from 15 residues. CDR3: CASSSIQASSYEQYF. The CDR3 DNA reads TGTGCCAGCAGCTCTATACAGGCTAGCTCCTACGAGCAGTACTTC. The complete variable domain, with remaining parts taken from reference TRBV5-6 and TRBJ2-7, reads DAGVTQSPTHLIKTRGQQVTLRCSPKSGHDTVSWYQQALGQGPQFIFQYYEEEERQRGNFPDRFSGHQFPNYSSELNVNALLLGDSALYLCASSSIQASSYEQYFGPGTRLTVT.

This clonotype was observed a few times. The J gene is TRBJ2-5, the V gene TRBV11-2, with D possibly matching TRBD2 (5 bases). The CDR3 is 15 residues long. V was pared by 4 bases and J by 5 bases, with 17 bases between. The germline V gene has CDR1 SGHAT and CDR2 FQNNGV. For the CDR3, the DNA is TGTGCCAGCAGCTCCCCCTGGGAGAGTCTGGAGACCCAGTACTTC. Its protein product is CASSSPWESLETQYF. Full variable domain (remainder filled in from reference TRBV11-2 and TRBJ2-5): EAGVAQSPRYKIIEKRQSVAFWCNPISGHATLYWYQQILGQGPKLLIQFQNNGVVDDSQLPKDRFSAERLKGVDSTLKIQPAKLEDSAVYLCASSSPWESLETQYFGPGTRLLVL.

This clonotype was observed a few times. The rearrangement joins TRBV4-1 to TRBJ1-2, with TRBD1 identical over 7 bases. Germline lookup yields CDR1 MGHRA and CDR2 YSYEKL. This CDR3 comprises 14 residues. The trim removed 2 bases at V and 8 bases at J, leaving 8 bases unmatched. The CDR3 nucleotides are TGCGCCAGCAGCCAAAGGGTCGGGACAGACGGCTACACCTTC. Encoded protein: CASSQRVGTDGYTF.

There are many counts of this clonotype. This chain joins TRBV12-3 or TRBV12-4 and TRBJ2-5; 8 positions agree with TRBD1. The CDR3 covers 15 residues. The V gene end was trimmed by 7 bases and the J gene end by 6 bases; junction bases not matched to a gene: 13. The DNA for the CDR3 is TGTGCCAGCACCTCGGGGCAGGGGGCTACTCAGACCCAGTACTTC. It is translated as CASTSGQGATQTQYF.

This clonotype came up many times. This CDR3 reads CASSDLDRGYKNIQYF. The CDR3 nucleotides are TGTGCCAGCAGTGACCTCGACAGGGGATATAAAAACATTCAGTACTTC. This chain connects TRBV6-1 to TRBJ2-4, with 8 bases fitting TRBD1. CDR3 size: 16 residues. Unmatched junction bases numbered 8, after V lost 3 bases and J lost 4 bases. Germline lookup yields CDR1 MNHNS and CDR2 SASEGT.

This clonotype showed up many times. V is TRBV5-1 and J is TRBJ2-7; 9 bases are shared with TRBD2. The CDR3 length is 15 residues. Germline V gene sequence: CDR1 SGHRS, CDR2 YFSETQ. V shed 3 bases and J 2 bases; nucleotides not matched to a gene: 6. The CDR3 DNA is TGCGCCAGCAGCTGGACTAGCGCGGGGACCTACGAGCAGTACTTC. Translated, it gives CASSWTSAGTYEQYF.

The CDR3 spells CASSSGTGLDTEAFF. CDR3 nucleotides: TGCGCCAGCAGCTCCGGGACAGGGTTGGACACTGAAGCTTTCTTT. J is TRBJ1-1 and V is TRBV5-1; 9 bases align to TRBD1. CDR3 length equals 15 residues. Germline V gives CDR1 SGHRS, CDR2 YFSETQ. Unmatched junction bases numbered 6, after V lost 3 bases and J lost 3 bases. The complete variable domain, with remaining parts taken from reference TRBV5-1 and TRBJ1-1, reads KAGVTQTPRYLIKTRGQQVTLSCSPISGHRSVSWYQQTPGQGLQFLFEYFSETQRNKGNFPGRFSGRQFSNSRSEMNVSTLELGDSALYLCASSSGTGLDTEAFFGQGTRLTVV.

Comment on this clonotype: A much larger clone lies one base from this, so it may be a read error. A read error is likely, as this CDR3 ends without the conserved phenylalanine or tryptophan. The V gene is TRBV11-2, the J gene TRBJ2-7; D perhaps matches TRBD1 (6 bases). Germline-derived CDR1 and CDR2 are SGHAT and FQNNGV. This CDR3 spans 15 amino acids. Trimming shortened V by 5 bases and J by 0 bases, and 14 bases separated the two germline ends. CDR3 sequence (DNA): TGTGCCAGCAGCCAATGGGGGCCGAGCTCCTACGAGCAGTACCTC. Translation: CASSQWGPSSYEQYL.

This clonotype was seen more than once but under ten times. Compared with germline, one end of the junction differs, possibly owing to a read error. The chain employs TRBV7-7 and TRBJ2-7, with D perhaps TRBD2 (6 bases). Germline CDR1 and CDR2: SSHAT and FNYEAQ (reference sequence). The CDR3 is 14 residues long. The CDR3 region has the DNA TGTGCTAGCAGCCCGGGAGTAGCTGCCTACGAGCAGTACTTC. Its protein product is CASSPGVAAYEQYF.

In its sample, this clonotype was seen many times. V gene TRBV27 combines with J gene TRBJ1-1; possible D gene TRBD1, 5 bases. The CDR3 spans 12 residues. Germline assignment: CDR1 MNHEY and CDR2 SMNVEV (reference sequence). With 2 bases removed from V and 7 bases from J, the gap between germline ends came to 8 bases. The CDR3 loop reads CASSLRGSEAFF. CDR3 in DNA: TGTGCCAGCAGTTTACGGGGGAGTGAAGCTTTCTTT.

This clonotype was counted at least ten times. V is TRBV6-1 and J is TRBJ2-5; D unclear. The CDR3 is made up of 11 amino acids. Per the germline V gene, CDR1 is MNHNS and CDR2 is SASEGT. V lost 7 bases, J lost 4 bases, and 7 bases lay in between. CDR3 sequence (DNA): TGTGCCAGCACGGTGGGAGAGACCCAGTACTTC. The encoded protein is CASTVGETQYF.

At least ten counts were recorded for this clonotype. The chain employs TRBV5-1 and TRBJ2-7; D is unclear. CDR3 length: 13 residues. Trimming removed 5 bases at V and 0 bases at J, with 9 bases between. Germline loops: CDR1 SGHRS, CDR2 YFSETQ. The chain's CDR3 is CASSVGNSYEQYF. In nucleotides, the CDR3 is TGCGCCAGCAGTGTTGGCAACTCCTACGAGCAGTACTTC.

This clonotype has ten or more counts. The genes are TRBV7-8 and TRBJ1-1, with D hard to call. Germline values: CDR1 SGHVS, CDR2 FQNEAQ. Between the trimmed V and J ends, which lost 8 bases and 1 base, there was a span of 11 bases. The CDR3 length is 13 residues. CDR3 nucleotides: TGTGCCAGCGGCAGTTTGGGGAACACTGAAGCTTTCTTT. Its protein product is CASGSLGNTEAFF.

The chain couples TRBV5-1 to TRBJ2-2; possible D gene TRBD2, 6 bases. The V end was cut by 0 bases, the J end by 1 base, with 10 bases between. Germline V gene data show CDR1 as SGHRS and CDR2 as YFSETQ. CDR3 size: 16 residues. In DNA, the CDR3 is TGCGCCAGCAGCTTGGCGGGAGTGGGGAACACCGGGGAGCTGTTTTTT. As protein: CASSLAGVGNTGELFF.